A selection of T cell receptor beta chains follows, all from one sample in a study of T cells in Graves' hyperthyroidism and ophthalmopathy. One entry per CDR3 protein results from TCRdb running MiXCR on the multiplex PCR reads. Among 250,000 to 300,000 distinct CDR3 sequences, around 19% were seen once, and the ten largest hold about two fifths. What was sequenced was blood. The receptors shown here come from a man aged 45 to 65 with Graves' ophthalmopathy. Each CDR3 is given without its conserved first and last residue.

length: 9; V: TRBV6-1; CDR3: ASSFDGPQH
length: 13; V: TRBV6-1; CDR3: ASTRTDRGNQPQH
length: 12; V: TRBV3-1; CDR3: ASSPIQGTPEAF
length: 14; V: TRBV4-2; CDR3: ASSQLRGATNEKLF